These T cell receptor beta chains were read from a single sample in a study of T cell changes during pregnancy in multiple sclerosis. Clones were sequenced by immunoSEQ multiplex PCR, and TCRdb holds only the in-frame ones, with some missing. The data contain approximately 120,000 clones, 95% to 98% of them singletons. The source was peripheral blood, collected after pregnancy. The receptors were gathered from a female donor with multiple sclerosis, enrolled in a pregnancy study. Both conserved end residues are trimmed from each CDR3. Each record gives: V gene, clone size, D gene, CDR3 protein. A D gene is named only where the DNA matches it firmly. Clone size appears in some rows only: once, few, many, or a class for an expanded clone.

v_gene: TRBV14; abundance: -; d_gene: -; CDR3aa: ASSQDRGRRTGELF
v_gene: TRBV6-1; abundance: -; d_gene: -; CDR3aa: ASSAGDLMANVLT
v_gene: TRBV7-8; abundance: -; d_gene: TRBD1; CDR3aa: ASSIGGTGPYGYT
v_gene: TRBV9; abundance: once; d_gene: TRBD2; CDR3aa: ASSGGGDTDTQY
v_gene: TRBV7-2; abundance: once; d_gene: TRBD2; CDR3aa: ASSLAKLAGPNTGELF
v_gene: TRBV7-8; abundance: -; d_gene: TRBD1; CDR3aa: ASGDRVTDTQY
v_gene: TRBV19; abundance: -; d_gene: -; CDR3aa: ATGLRRSGANVLT
v_gene: TRBV7-9; abundance: -; d_gene: -; CDR3aa: ASNGGVDQPQH
v_gene: TRBV30; abundance: -; d_gene: TRBD2; CDR3aa: AGGLAGVAGELF
v_gene: TRBV6-5; abundance: -; d_gene: -; CDR3aa: ASSLGGQSYNEQF
v_gene: TRBV30; abundance: -; d_gene: TRBD1; CDR3aa: AWVRDRGTEAF
v_gene: TRBV28; abundance: once; d_gene: -; CDR3aa: ASSSGDYPETQY
v_gene: TRBV9; abundance: -; d_gene: TRBD2; CDR3aa: ASSAGLAQGLSEQY
v_gene: TRBV7-2; abundance: -; d_gene: -; CDR3aa: ASSFPGMNTEAF
v_gene: TRBV6-5; abundance: -; d_gene: -; CDR3aa: ASSYSRPDNEKLF
v_gene: TRBV28; abundance: -; d_gene: -; CDR3aa: ASSLVGSSGNTIY
v_gene: TRBV4-1; abundance: -; d_gene: -; CDR3aa: ASSQDQKRNEQY
v_gene: TRBV5-6; abundance: -; d_gene: -; CDR3aa: ASSLASNTEAF
v_gene: TRBV7-4; abundance: -; d_gene: TRBD1; CDR3aa: ASSLVGLGQDQETQY
v_gene: TRBV19; abundance: -; d_gene: -; CDR3aa: ATLRDPQPGNTIY
v_gene: TRBV19; abundance: -; d_gene: TRBD2; CDR3aa: ASSTGTSGSRYNEQF
v_gene: TRBV18; abundance: -; d_gene: TRBD1; CDR3aa: ASSTRTGTNTEAF
v_gene: TRBV28; abundance: once; d_gene: -; CDR3aa: ASSFVQGKIPYEQY
v_gene: TRBV28; abundance: -; d_gene: TRBD1; CDR3aa: ASSAWTGQGKETQY
v_gene: TRBV19; abundance: -; d_gene: TRBD1; CDR3aa: ASSIESQGAPQY
v_gene: TRBV7-9; abundance: -; d_gene: TRBD2; CDR3aa: ASILTGGRATGELF
v_gene: TRBV4-2; abundance: -; d_gene: -; CDR3aa: ASSQVAEGRYEQY
v_gene: TRBV7-9; abundance: -; d_gene: TRBD1; CDR3aa: ASSLDRVADTQY
v_gene: TRBV6-6; abundance: -; d_gene: -; CDR3aa: ASSYSGTYEQY
v_gene: TRBV4-2; abundance: once; d_gene: -; CDR3aa: ASSQDQYSYGYT
v_gene: TRBV5-6; abundance: -; d_gene: -; CDR3aa: ASSPERTTYEQY
v_gene: TRBV7-2; abundance: -; d_gene: TRBD2; CDR3aa: ASSKTGLAGGDEQF
v_gene: TRBV9; abundance: -; d_gene: -; CDR3aa: ASSFGASDYEQY